Included here is one T cell receptor beta chain sequence, with context. V shed 3 bases and J 9 bases; nucleotides not matched to a gene: 10. Germline CDR1 KGHDR, CDR2 SFDVKD. The CDR3 extends over 17 amino acids. Profiling relied on immunoSEQ multiplex PCR, and the TCRdb table lists in-frame clones only, not all of them. The sample contains some 310,000 clones, around 86% of which appear only once. The data derive from a study of blood T cell repertoires in COVID-19. The sequenced sample consisted of peripheral blood. This rearrangement joins TRBV24-1 to TRBJ2-1; the match to TRBD2 covers 13 bases. This TCR was recovered from a man aged 45-65 years with active or convalescent COVID-19. The CDR3 region is CATSDPLGLAGIGEQFF. In DNA form, the CDR3 reads TGTGCCACCAGTGATCCCCTGGGACTAGCGGGAATCGGTGAGCAGTTCTTC.